This entry is about one TCR beta chain. Its specificity is not known. Between the trimmed V and J ends, which lost 0 bases and 1 base, there was a span of 7 bases. CDR3 size: 14 residues. The V gene's germline CDR1 is SGHNT and CDR2 YYREEE (reference sequence). These data are taken from a study of PD-1 blockade in classical Hodgkin lymphoma. Overall study results and limits: Possibly reflecting disease activity or prior therapy, repertoire differences have causes that remain undefined. At baseline, newly diagnosed patients reportedly showed less TCR diversity than healthy donors.

Profiled with immunoSEQ multiplex PCR; TCRdb holds only in-frame clones, not every one. The sample lists around 30,000 clones; around 89% were seen once. As to time point: newly diagnosed, previously untreated cHL patient sample. Thawed PBMCs underwent magnetic negative selection to yield purified CD4+ T cells. Peripheral samples used as comparators were newly diagnosed, untreated classical Hodgkin lymphoma PBMCs. The sequencing input was CD4+ T cells from blood. This clonotype was sampled from a human donor with classical Hodgkin lymphoma. This chain links TRBV5-4 with TRBJ1-1; D ambiguous. The CDR3: CASSLEPENTEAFF. The CDR3 bases are TGTGCCAGCAGCTTGGAGCCAGAGAACACTGAAGCTTTCTTT. The full variable domain, with the rest looked up from reference TRBV5-4 and TRBJ1-1, is ETGVTQSPTHLIKTRGQQVTLRCSSQSGHNTVSWYQQALGQGPQFIFQYYREEENGRGNFPPRFSGLQFPNYSSELNVNALELDDSALYLCASSLEPENTEAFFGQGTRLTVV.